The sequence of this T cell receptor (beta chain) was determined in a study of CD8 T cells in ankylosing spondylitis (TCRdb year 2017). Concerning the study at large: The study set out to find disease-linked TCR variants by profiling T cell receptor beta repertoires in ankylosing spondylitis patients and healthy donors. Samples of peripheral blood were taken, and for ankylosing spondylitis patients, synovial fluid was collected as well. The full study cohort was made up of about two dozen ankylosing spondylitis patients and roughly 98 healthy donors.

The sample was run on an Illumina HiSeq 2500. Quantitative 5'-RACE with molecular barcodes was used to prepare TCR beta libraries. The paper's data handling went like this. A new computational method based on a probabilistic model of VDJ rearrangement was used to identify disease-linked TCR variants. Starting from the raw public reads, TCRdb applied fastp trimming at Q25, assembled clones with MiXCR and retained in-frame beta chains. When rows share a CDR3 protein, they turn into one entry using the most common DNA and genes. It is TCRdb's table, rather than the study itself, that gives the V and J calls and clone size. In this sample the table shows about 240,000 distinct CDR3 sequences, approximately 11% of which occur a single time. Clones ranked in the top ten supply 6.8% of the sample. The CDR3 sequence holds 15 residues, the cysteine and phenylalanine included. The only DNA kept is the CDR3, 45 bases in frame from the first base. V loses 5 bases, J loses 0 bases, and the germline ends lie 12 bases apart.

General findings and caveats noted by the study authors: The disease-linked clones showed a CD8+ phenotype and occurred at relatively low frequencies in peripheral blood. Some motif variants had previously been reported in the synovial fluid and blood of reactive arthritis patients, which suggests shared mechanisms of disease initiation. The disease-linked clones were reported to be significantly enriched in matched synovial fluid samples from ankylosing spondylitis patients. A TCR beta motif of several highly homologous amino acid variants appeared characteristic of blood from ankylosing spondylitis patients.

In regard to this clonotype: Its target antigen remains unknown. No quality values exist for individual bases; no much larger clone is one base distant.

Here the chain combines TRBV12-3 or TRBV12-4 and TRBJ2-3; the D segment could be TRBD2, given 6 matching bases. The sample comprised blood, either unsorted or a sorted T cell fraction (not recorded which). The receptor comes from a male donor with ankylosing spondylitis or in good health (not recorded which). The DNA reads TGTGCCAGCAGTCGCCCGGGACTCAGCACAGATACGCAGTATTTT. It translates to CASSRPGLSTDTQYF.